These 5 T cell receptor beta chains came from one sample sequenced in a study of identifying expanded T cells in peripheral blood. Libraries were prepared by immunoSEQ multiplex PCR; TCRdb keeps only in-frame clonotypes and omits some of them. In the table there are roughly 120,000 clones, roughly 90% of which are singletons. Material for sequencing was blood. Receptor source: a person between 18 and 69 years old in good health.

The chain couples TRBV6-1 to TRBJ2-7, with 7 nucleotides matching TRBD1. V lost 6 bases and J lost 1; bases outside the gene matches: 9. The CDR3 is 15 amino acids. The germline V gene has CDR1 MNHNS and CDR2 SASEGT. The CDR3 DNA is TGTGCCAGCAGCGCGAAATGGGACAGTTCCTACGAGCAGTACTTC. Translating gives CASSAKWDSSYEQYF.

The V and J genes are TRBV12-1 and TRBJ1-4; the table's D gene call, TRBD1, was not cross checked with the DNA. TRBV12-1 is deemed a pseudogene. The length of the CDR3 is 14 residues. The CDR3 reads CASSFAPDNEKLFF. The CDR3 coding sequence is TGTGCCAGCAGCTTTGCTCCAGATAATGAAAAACTGTTTTTT.

This clone was seen only once. The chain is built from TRBV2 and TRBJ1-5; D not resolved. The ends were cut back, 2 bases at V and 0 bases at J, with 5 bases in the middle. CDR1 is SNHLY, CDR2 FYNNEI, per germline. The CDR3 is 14 amino acids. Here the CDR3 reads CASSEQLSNQPQHF. The CDR3 bases are TGTGCCAGCAGTGAACAGCTTAGCAATCAGCCCCAGCATTTT.

The chain combines TRBV20-1 with TRBJ1-4, with unresolved D. The CDR3 is 11 residues long. Trimming shortened V by 5 bases and J by 7 bases, and 8 bases separated the two germline ends. In germline, CDR1 is DFQATT, CDR2 SNEGSKA (reference sequence). CDR3 in DNA: TGCAGTGCTGCCAGCGTTGAAAAACTGTTTTTT. Protein product: CSAASVEKLFF.

The rearrangement uses TRBV19 and TRBJ1-1; D gene uncertain. This CDR3 region has 14 residues. Deletions cut 5 bases from V and 3 bases from J, with 13 bases between. CDR1 and CDR2 (germline): LNHDA, SQIVND (reference sequence). The CDR3 here is CASSPEPSDTEAFF. Here the CDR3 DNA reads TGTGCCAGTAGTCCGGAGCCGTCGGACACTGAAGCTTTCTTT. The whole variable domain, remainder taken from reference TRBV19 and TRBJ1-1, is DGGITQSPKYLFRKEGQNVTLSCEQNLNHDAMYWYRQDPGQGLRLIYYSQIVNDFQKGDIAEGYSVSREKKESFPLTVTSAQKNPTAFYLCASSPEPSDTEAFFGQGTRLTVV.